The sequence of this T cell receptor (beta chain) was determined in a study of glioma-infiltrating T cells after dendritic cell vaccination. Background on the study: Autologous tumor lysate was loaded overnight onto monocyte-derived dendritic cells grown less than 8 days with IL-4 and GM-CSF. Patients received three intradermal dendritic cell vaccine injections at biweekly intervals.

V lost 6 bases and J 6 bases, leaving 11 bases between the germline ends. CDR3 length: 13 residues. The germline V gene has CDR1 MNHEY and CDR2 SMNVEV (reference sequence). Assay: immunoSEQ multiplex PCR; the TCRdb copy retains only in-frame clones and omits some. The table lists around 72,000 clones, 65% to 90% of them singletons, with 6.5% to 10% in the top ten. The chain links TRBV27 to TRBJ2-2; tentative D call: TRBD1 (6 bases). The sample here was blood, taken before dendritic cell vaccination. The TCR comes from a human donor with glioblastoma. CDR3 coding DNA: TGTGCCAGCAGGCCAGGGGTTTCCGGGGAGCTGTTTTTT. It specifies CASRPGVSGELFF.